This T cell receptor beta chain was retrieved from a study of response to subunit inactivated influenza vaccine. Findings of the study overall: T cells newly recruited by each seasonal influenza vaccination are few, the authors suggested.

TCRdb reanalysed the RT-PCR reads using MiXCR and keeps one entry per CDR3 protein. The sample has 630,000 or so distinct CDR3 sequences, around 16% seen once. In its sample, this clonotype was seen a few times. Antigen unknown. The V gene lost 10 bases and the J gene lost 0 bases, with 15 bases spanning the gap. There are 14 residues in the CDR3. Germline V CDR1 and CDR2: SGHAT, FQNNGV. The rearrangement uses TRBV11-2 and TRBJ1-2; no clear D gene. This clonotype was obtained from a man aged 45-60 years who received an inactivated influenza vaccine. The sample here was PBMCs from blood, taken 11 to 12 days after vaccination. This CDR3 reads CATKRAFTNYGYTF. The DNA of the CDR3 is TGTGCCACCAAAAGGGCGTTTACTAACTATGGCTACACCTTC. Full variable domain (remainder filled in from reference TRBV11-2 and TRBJ1-2): EAGVAQSPRYKIIEKRQSVAFWCNPISGHATLYWYQQILGQGPKLLIQFQNNGVVDDSQLPKDRFSAERLKGVDSTLKIQPAKLEDSAVYLCATKRAFTNYGYTFGSGTRLTVV.